This T cell receptor (beta chain) stems from a study of human T cells and chemical hapten exposure. General observations from the study: There were significantly more large CDR3 similarity clusters among expanded TCRs than among controls.

This clonotype appeared many times. Its antigen is currently unknown. This sample's time point: pre-sensitization, week 0. Indicated treatment: therapeutic diphenylcyclopropenone sensitization with weekly scalp DPC. Patch tests were applied only after blood draws. Blood, whole and unfractionated, served as the source for total RNA extraction. A single record per CDR3 protein comes from TCRdb applying MiXCR to the RACE reads. This sample yields approximately 320,000 distinct CDR3 sequences, of which about 5% are seen a single time; 7% to 10% belongs to the top ten. V was shortened by 7 bases and J by 3 bases, with 8 bases between the two germline ends. CDR1 is MDHEN, CDR2 SYDVKM, per germline. This CDR3 comprises 12 residues.

The material was whole blood, obtained in connection with sensitization to the hapten diphenylcyclopropenone (DPC). The sequence derives from a woman aged 18-29 years with alopecia areata. Some clones in this sample may be carry-over from other donors' samples. The chain links TRBV28 to TRBJ2-3; D is unclear. The CDR3 nucleotides are TGTGCCAGCAACCAGGCTACAGATACGCAGTATTTT. It translates to CASNQATDTQYF.